This TCR beta chain was recorded in a study of technical replicates of blood from several donors. Germline V CDR1 and CDR2: SGHRS, YFSETQ. The CDR3 sequence is 15 residues long. V lost 0 bases and J lost 4; bases outside the gene matches: 7. Clones were sequenced by immunoSEQ multiplex PCR, and TCRdb holds only the in-frame ones, with some missing. The table lists tens of thousands of clones, 95% to 96% of them singletons. This TCR was sampled from a human donor in good health. Input material: T cells isolated from PBMCs. The chain employs TRBV5-1 and TRBJ2-7; 7 bases match TRBD2. This CDR3 reads CASSLGFSSGYEQYF. CDR3 DNA sequence: TGCGCCAGCAGCTTGGGCTTCTCTAGCGGTTACGAGCAGTACTTC.